One sample yielded the 27 T cell receptor beta chains listed below, sequenced in a study of spatial heterogeneity in lung cancer. TCRdb redid the calling of the 5' RACE reads with MiXCR, one entry per CDR3 protein. There are around 9,700 distinct CDR3 sequences in the sample; less than 25% occur only once, and 25% to 35% lies in the top ten. Specified time point: sample taken at primary tumor resection. Unsorted whole RNA of tumor, nontumor lung or frozen PBMC was sequenced. Sequences were derived from PBMCs, sampled at surgery. These receptors were collected from a female donor with early-stage non-small cell lung cancer.

This clonotype has at least ten counts. V gene TRBV7-9 combines with J gene TRBJ2-1; D is undetermined. CDR3 size: 16 residues. Germline V CDR1 and CDR2: SEHNR, FQNEAQ (reference sequence). V was shortened by 5 bases and J by 4 bases, with 18 bases between the two germline ends. The CDR3 reads CASSAPWKSVYNEQFF. In nucleotides, the CDR3 is TGTGCCAGCAGCGCCCCATGGAAATCGGTGTACAATGAGCAGTTCTTC.

V is TRBV19 and J is TRBJ1-1; D is perhaps TRBD1 (5 bases). Germline V gene data show CDR1 as LNHDA and CDR2 as SQIVND (reference sequence). The CDR3 spans 14 residues. The V end lost 7 bases, the J end lost 0 bases, and 12 bases lay between the germline ends. Here the CDR3 reads CASMETALNTEAFF. As DNA, the CDR3 is TGTGCCAGTATGGAGACAGCATTGAACACTGAAGCTTTCTTT.

Judged by abundance, this clonotype is medium-sized. As DNA, the CDR3 is TGTGCCAGCAGCTTAGAATCTAGCGGGAGCAATGAGCAGTTCTTC. Amino acid sequence: CASSLESSGSNEQFF. The chain carries TRBV11-3 and TRBJ2-1, with 10 bases fitting TRBD2. Looked up from germline, CDR1 is SGHNT and CDR2 is YENEEA. The CDR3 has 15 residues. V trimming: 0 bases; J trimming: 6 bases; junction bases outside the gene matches: 2.

This chain uses TRBV11-2 with TRBJ2-7; TRBD1 is a possible D gene (6 bases). The V end lost 5 bases, the J end lost 4 bases, and 9 bases lay between the germline ends. The CDR3 sequence is 12 residues long. The germline V gene encodes CDR1 SGHAT and CDR2 FQNNGV. CDR3: CASSPQGYEQYF. In DNA, the CDR3 is TGTGCCAGCAGCCCGCAGGGGTACGAGCAGTACTTC.

By proportion, this clonotype is medium-sized. The chain uses TRBV19 and TRBJ2-5, with 8 bases aligning to TRBD1. Germline V gene data show CDR1 as LNHDA and CDR2 as SQIVND (reference sequence). Unmatched junction bases numbered 7, after V lost 2 bases and J lost 2 bases. The CDR3 is 16 amino acids. CDR3 nucleotides: TGTGCCAGTAGTATACTACCTGACAGGGGTCAAGAGACCCAGTACTTC. This codes for CASSILPDRGQETQYF.

The rearrangement links TRBV7-2 to TRBJ1-6; the match to TRBD1 covers 7 bases. The germline V gene encodes CDR1 SGHTA and CDR2 FQGNSA. Unmatched junction bases numbered 13, after V lost 6 bases and J lost 8 bases. The CDR3 consists of 16 residues. This CDR3 is CASSVQGRLSDSPLHF. The CDR3 DNA follows: TGTGCCAGCAGTGTACAGGGGAGACTGTCGGATTCACCCCTCCACTTT.

The CDR3 region is CSVEDTSQGAITDTQYF. The DNA of the CDR3 is TGCAGCGTTGAAGATACGAGCCAGGGGGCTATCACAGATACGCAGTATTTT. This chain links TRBV29-1 with TRBJ2-3; the match to TRBD1 covers 8 bases. V trimming: 0 bases; J trimming: 2 bases; junction bases outside the gene matches: 10. This CDR3 spans 17 amino acids. The V gene's germline CDR1 is SQVTM and CDR2 ANQGSEA.

This clonotype was seen once. The chain carries TRBV12-3 or TRBV12-4 and TRBJ1-5; 9 nucleotides align to TRBD1. J gave up 7 bases and V 0 bases, and 13 bases lay outside the gene matches. The CDR3 is 18 residues long. CDR3 nucleotide sequence: TGTGCCAGCAGTTTAGCGCTATGGGGGGGACAGGGCAGACAGCCCCAGCATTTT. Translation: CASSLALWGGQGRQPQHF.

J is TRBJ2-1 and V is TRBV7-9; 7 bases are a match to TRBD1. CDR1 is SEHNR and CDR2 is FQNEAQ in the germline V gene (reference sequence). CDR3 length: 16 residues. V lost 5 bases and J lost 6; bases outside the gene matches: 13. CDR3 sequence reads: CASSPKPDRARNEQFF. In DNA, the CDR3 is TGTGCCAGCAGCCCCAAACCCGACAGGGCTCGCAATGAGCAGTTCTTC.

A few counts support this clonotype. This chain joins TRBV29-1 and TRBJ1-2, with TRBD1 matching 9 bases. Germline V gives CDR1 SQVTM, CDR2 ANQGSEA. This CDR3 is 13 amino acids long. After removal of 6 bases from V and 7 bases from J, the junction contained 9 bases not matched to a gene. The CDR3 spells CSVGSTGGSGYTF. The CDR3 nucleotides are TGCAGCGTGGGCTCGACAGGGGGGTCTGGCTACACCTTC.

This clonotype is medium-sized (0.01 to 0.1%) by share. The chain recombines TRBV15 with TRBJ2-3; no clear D gene. This CDR3 has 13 amino acids. Germline CDR1 reads LNHNV; CDR2 reads YYDKDF (reference sequence). The V end lost 6 bases, the J end lost 0 bases, and 7 bases lay between the germline ends. The CDR3 is CATRGSSTDTQYF. In DNA, the CDR3 is TGTGCCACCAGGGGCAGCAGCACAGATACGCAGTATTTT.

This clonotype ranks as medium-sized (0.01 to 0.1%). This rearrangement joins TRBV28 to TRBJ2-3, with 13 bases matching TRBD2. From germline, CDR1 is MDHEN and CDR2 SYDVKM. J was trimmed by 0 bases and V by 6 bases; bases with no gene match: 15. The CDR3 length is 20 residues. The CDR3 bases are TGTGCCAGCAGCCCAGAACGAGGGACTAGCGGGAAATCTAGCACAGATACGCAGTATTTT. Translating gives CASSPERGTSGKSSTDTQYF.

The J gene is TRBJ1-2, the V gene TRBV5-4; 11 bases are shared with TRBD1. This CDR3 spans 17 amino acids. The V and J ends lost 4 bases and 2 bases, in that order; junction bases with no gene match: 10. CDR1 and CDR2 (germline): SGHNT, YYREEE (reference sequence). CDR3: CASSNGQGAAVNYGYTF. The CDR3 DNA follows: TGTGCCAGCAGCAACGGACAGGGGGCGGCGGTAAACTATGGCTACACCTTC.

In its sample, this clonotype was seen a few times. The V and J genes are TRBV7-9 and TRBJ1-1, with 7 positions matching TRBD1. The V and J ends lost 5 bases and 1 base, in that order; junction bases with no gene match: 4. Per germline, CDR1 SEHNR and CDR2 FQNEAQ (reference sequence). This CDR3 spans 14 amino acids. CDR3: CASSKGQENTEAFF. CDR3 nucleotides: TGTGCCAGCAGCAAAGGACAGGAGAACACTGAAGCTTTCTTT.

This clonotype appeared a few times. The gene calls are TRBV12-5 and TRBJ1-4; the match to TRBD1 covers 7 bases. The length of the CDR3 is 16 residues. The J segment lost 7 bases and the V segment lost 6 bases, leaving 14 bases of the junction unmatched. CDR1 and CDR2 (germline): LGHNT, FRNRAP. The CDR3 loop is CASGPGTAGRGEKLFF. In nucleotides, the CDR3 is TGTGCTAGTGGCCCCGGGACAGCCGGGAGGGGTGAAAAACTGTTTTTT.

This clonotype appeared once. The rearrangement joins TRBV10-3 to TRBJ2-1; D may correspond to TRBD1 or TRBD2 (6 bases each). V was cut by 3 bases and J by 7 bases, with 13 bases left in between. The CDR3 covers 14 residues. Looked up from germline, CDR1 is ENHRY and CDR2 is SYGVKD. DNA for the CDR3: TGTGCCATCAGTGATTCTAAAGGGGGGAATGAGCAGTTCTTC. Translating gives CAISDSKGGNEQFF.

V is TRBV11-2 and J is TRBJ1-2; 7 nucleotides agree with TRBD1. With V trimmed by 5 bases and J by 5 bases, 11 bases remained unmatched. The germline V gene encodes CDR1 SGHAT and CDR2 FQNNGV. This CDR3 comprises 15 residues. The CDR3 reads CASSSTRGRLYGYTF. CDR3 coding DNA: TGTGCCAGCAGCAGCACCAGGGGGAGACTTTATGGCTACACCTTC.

The chain couples TRBV28 to TRBJ1-1; 7 positions match TRBD1. Germline loops: CDR1 MDHEN, CDR2 SYDVKM. V gave up 11 bases and J gave up 0 bases; unmatched junction bases: 6. The CDR3 covers 13 residues. The CDR3 protein is CAGGDSLNTEAFF. Here the CDR3 DNA reads TGTGCCGGGGGGGACAGCCTGAACACTGAAGCTTTCTTT.

The chain carries TRBV7-9 and TRBJ2-1; 12 bases are shared with TRBD2. The germline V gene encodes CDR1 SEHNR and CDR2 FQNEAQ (reference sequence). The CDR3 spans 18 residues. V shed 5 bases, J shed 0 bases, and the junction held 8 bases outside the gene matches. Here the CDR3 reads CASSQTSGSLFSYNEQFF. CDR3 bases: TGTGCCAGCAGCCAGACTAGCGGGAGCCTCTTCTCCTACAATGAGCAGTTCTTC. The full variable domain, in which reference TRBV7-9 and TRBJ2-1 provide the parts outside the CDR3, is DTGVSQNPRHKITKRGQNVTFRCDPISEHNRLYWYRQTLGQGPEFLTYFQNEAQLEKSRLLSDRFSAERPKGSFSTLEIQRTEQGDSAMYLCASSQTSGSLFSYNEQFFGPGTRLTVL.

J is TRBJ1-2 and V is TRBV25-1, with D perhaps TRBD1 (6 bases). Germline CDR1 MGHDK, CDR2 SYGVNS. The CDR3 is made up of 18 amino acids. The V gene lost 1 base and the J gene lost 1 base, with 19 bases spanning the gap. CDR3 region: CASSESAGALSFNYGYTF. In DNA form, the CDR3 reads TGTGCCAGCAGTGAATCGGCAGGGGCGTTAAGTTTTAACTATGGCTACACCTTC.

Points on this clonotype: One base away lies a much larger clone, so this may be a sequencing read error. CDR3 nucleotides: TGTGCCAGCAGCTTACCGACAAGAGCCACTGAAGCTTTCTTT. This sequence encodes CASSLPTRATEAFF. This chain uses TRBV7-9 with TRBJ1-1; D ambiguous. The CDR3 runs to 14 residues. V was trimmed by 2 bases and J by 4 bases, leaving 11 bases between them. Germline values: CDR1 SEHNR, CDR2 FQNEAQ (reference sequence).

This clonotype showed up just a few times. V and J are TRBV29-1 and TRBJ2-2; 8 bases line up with TRBD2. The junction had 16 bases not matched to a gene; V was cut back by 7 bases and J by 6 bases. Per the germline V gene, CDR1 is SQVTM and CDR2 is ANQGSEA. The CDR3 runs 16 residues. CDR3 sequence (DNA): TGCAGCGCCAGGGGCGGGAGCGGGAGTGATTCCGGGGAGCTGTTTTTT. It is translated as CSARGGSGSDSGELFF.

The rearrangement uses TRBV19 and TRBJ2-1; D is possibly TRBD2 (7 bases). V shed 11 bases and J shed 6 bases, with 20 bases lying between them. This CDR3 contains 14 residues. The germline V gene has CDR1 LNHDA and CDR2 SQIVND (reference sequence). The CDR3 spells CAVGGGSAPNEQFF. The CDR3 bases are TGTGCCGTGGGGGGCGGGAGTGCACCCAATGAGCAGTTCTTC.

By share, this clonotype ranks as medium-sized (0.01 to 0.1%). The J gene is TRBJ2-1, the V gene TRBV19; TRBD2 might be the D (5 bases). There are 16 residues in the CDR3. With 6 bases removed from V and 10 bases from J, the gap between germline ends came to 25 bases. CDR1 is LNHDA, CDR2 SQIVND, per germline (reference sequence). In nucleotides, the CDR3 is TGTGCCAGTAGAACCTCACCGGGCCAAACTAGGCGGGAGCAGTTCTTC. Translated, it gives CASRTSPGQTRREQFF. Full variable domain (missing parts from reference TRBV19 and TRBJ2-1): DGGITQSPKYLFRKEGQNVTLSCEQNLNHDAMYWYRQDPGQGLRLIYYSQIVNDFQKGDIAEGYSVSREKKESFPLTVTSAQKNPTAFYLCASRTSPGQTRREQFFGPGTRLTVL.

This clonotype was counted once. The V gene is TRBV12-3 or TRBV12-4, the J gene TRBJ2-2; 13 nucleotides agree with TRBD2. V shed 6 bases, J shed 2 bases, and the junction held 6 bases outside the gene matches. The CDR3 has 17 residues. The CDR3 loop is CASSRTSGRGNTGELFF. In nucleotides, the CDR3 is TGTGCCAGCAGCAGGACTAGCGGGAGAGGTAACACCGGGGAGCTGTTTTTT.

V and J are TRBV20-1 and TRBJ2-7, with a weak D call TRBD2 (6 bases). Germline V gene lookup returns CDR1 DFQATT and CDR2 SNEGSKA (reference sequence). The V end lost 1 base, the J end lost 0 bases, and 16 bases lay between the germline ends. The CDR3 has 16 amino acids. The CDR3 reads CSARAFRAGDSYEQYF. The CDR3 DNA sequence: TGCAGTGCTAGAGCCTTTAGAGCGGGCGACTCCTACGAGCAGTACTTC.

This clonotype was counted only a few times. The J gene is TRBJ1-1, the V gene TRBV7-2; possible D gene TRBD1, 6 bases. CDR3 size: 14 residues. V dropped 6 bases and J dropped 1 base, with 12 bases sitting between them. Germline loops: CDR1 SGHTA, CDR2 FQGNSA. The CDR3 sequence: CASRPDSTNTEAFF. CDR3 DNA: TGTGCCAGCAGGCCGGACAGCACGAACACTGAAGCTTTCTTT.